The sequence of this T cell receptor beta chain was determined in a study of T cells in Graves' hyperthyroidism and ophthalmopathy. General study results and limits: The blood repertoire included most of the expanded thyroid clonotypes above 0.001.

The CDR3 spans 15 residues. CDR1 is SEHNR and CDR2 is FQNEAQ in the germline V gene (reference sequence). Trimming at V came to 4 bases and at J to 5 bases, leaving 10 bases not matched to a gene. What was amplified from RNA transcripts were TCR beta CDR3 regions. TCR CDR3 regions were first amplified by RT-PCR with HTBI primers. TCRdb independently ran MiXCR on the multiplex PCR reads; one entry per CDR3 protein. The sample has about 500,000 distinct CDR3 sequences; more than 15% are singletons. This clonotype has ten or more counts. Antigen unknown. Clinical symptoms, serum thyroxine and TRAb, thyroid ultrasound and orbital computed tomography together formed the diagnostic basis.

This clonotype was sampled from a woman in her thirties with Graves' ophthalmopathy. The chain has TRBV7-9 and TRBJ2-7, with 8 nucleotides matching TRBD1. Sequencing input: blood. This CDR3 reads CASSSRGWTGNEQYF. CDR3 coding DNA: TGTGCCAGCAGCTCCCGGGGATGGACAGGGAACGAGCAGTACTTC.